The 10 T cell receptor beta chains below all came from one sample that was sequenced in a study of T cells in Graves' hyperthyroidism and ophthalmopathy. The CDR3 regions of TCR beta were amplified from RNA transcripts. Carried out on the TCR CDR3, a first-round RT-PCR used the HTBI primer set. TCRdb itself ran the multiplex PCR reads through MiXCR, one entry per CDR3 protein. The sample records 700,000 to 950,000 distinct CDR3 sequences, roughly a third being singletons. Material: blood. The source of these receptors is a woman aged 40 to 49 with Graves' hyperthyroidism.

V gene TRBV7-2 combines with J gene TRBJ2-5, with TRBD2 matching over 8 bases. The length of the CDR3 is 15 residues. V shed 2 bases, J shed 3 bases, and the junction held 5 bases outside the gene matches. Germline CDR1 reads SGHTA; CDR2 reads FQGNSA. The CDR3 loop is CASSLTIAGKETQYF. CDR3 DNA: TGTGCCAGCAGCTTAACAATAGCGGGGAAAGAGACCCAGTACTTC.

A note on this clonotype: A much more abundant neighbour one base away suggests this may be a read error. V gene TRBV7-2 combines with J gene TRBJ2-5; D remains unclear. Germline V CDR1 and CDR2: SGHTA, FQGNSA. Trimming took 1 base from V and 5 from J, leaving 8 bases between them. The CDR3 consists of 13 residues. The CDR3 DNA is TGTACCAGCAGCTTAGGAGCTGGGGAGACCCAGTACTTC. Translating gives CTSSLGAGETQYF.

This clonotype was counted only a few times. The chain joins TRBV4-1 to TRBJ1-3; D unresolved. Germline CDR1 reads MGHRA; CDR2 reads YSYEKL. V was shortened by 1 base and J by 4 bases, with 11 bases between the two germline ends. CDR3 size: 15 residues. CDR3 sequence: CASSQVDITGNTIYF. DNA of the CDR3: TGCGCCAGCAGCCAAGTTGACATAACAGGAAACACCATATATTTT.

To note about this clonotype: Because it lacks the conserved phenylalanine or tryptophan at the end, this CDR3 is likely a read error. The V gene is TRBV7-2, the J gene TRBJ1-1, with 7 bases that match TRBD1. This CDR3 is built from 13 residues. Per germline, CDR1 SGHTA and CDR2 FQGNSA. J was trimmed by 6 bases and V by 7 bases; bases with no gene match: 8. The CDR3 DNA sequence: TGTGCCAGCACTACCCTTGGGACAGCTGAAGCTTTCTCT. Protein sequence: CASTTLGTAEAFS.

This clonotype was counted many times. The chain employs TRBV7-3 and TRBJ1-6, with D perhaps TRBD1 (5 bases). Germline V gene data show CDR1 as SGHTA and CDR2 as FQGTGA. This CDR3 has 14 residues. V was trimmed by 5 bases and J by 7 bases, leaving 12 bases between them. The CDR3 is CASSLTGINSPLHF. The CDR3, as DNA: TGTGCCAGCAGCCTTACAGGAATAAATTCACCCCTCCACTTT.

Concerning this clonotype itself: In this CDR3 the conserved last residue, phenylalanine or tryptophan, is missing, so a read error is likely. The limits of the CDR3 on the DNA are not certain, so only TCRdb's listed CDR3 is given. V usage is TRBV25-1 and J usage is TRBJ2-6; the table names TRBD1, a call not compared with the DNA. With termini counted, the CDR3 has 16 amino acids. Germline CDR1 MGHDK, CDR2 SYGVNS. CDR3 sequence reads: CASSVTGISGANVLVL.

The chain recombines TRBV10-2 with TRBJ2-2; no reliable D call. Trimming shortened V by 4 bases and J by 5 bases, and 14 bases separated the two germline ends. The CDR3 consists of 15 residues. Per germline, CDR1 WSHSY and CDR2 SAAADI. Here the CDR3 DNA reads TGCGCCAGCAGTGGGCCCGGGCGTTCTACCGGGGAGCTGTTTTTT. It specifies CASSGPGRSTGELFF.

In this sample, this clonotype turned up a few times. V gene TRBV20-1 combines with J gene TRBJ2-5, with D unclear. Germline lookup yields CDR1 DFQATT and CDR2 SNEGSKA (reference sequence). V dropped 6 bases and J dropped 5 bases, with 22 bases sitting between them. CDR3 size: 15 residues. The CDR3 region has the DNA TGCAGTGCCCCCCCGGGCCCCAGAAACGAGGAGACCCAGTACTTC. As protein: CSAPPGPRNEETQYF.

At least ten counts were recorded for this clonotype. The chain employs TRBV7-2 and TRBJ2-2; 9 bases match TRBD1. CDR1 is SGHTA, CDR2 FQGNSA, per germline. V dropped 6 bases and J dropped 1; count of bases not matched to a gene: 3. The CDR3 is made up of 15 amino acids. CDR3 nucleotides: TGTGCCAGCAGAAAGGGACAGGGGAACACCGGGGAGCTGTTTTTT. This encodes CASRKGQGNTGELFF.

This clonotype was observed a handful of times. The rearrangement joins TRBV11-2 to TRBJ1-1, with 7 bases lining up with TRBD1. This CDR3 is 15 amino acids long. CDR1 is SGHAT, CDR2 FQNNGV, per germline. The junction had 8 bases not matched to a gene; V was cut back by 0 bases and J by 7 bases. The CDR3 DNA sequence: TGTGCCAGCAGCTTAGATCAGGGGCAGGGGGGTGAAGCTTTCTTT. Its translation is CASSLDQGQGGEAFF. The full variable domain, rest sourced from reference TRBV11-2 and TRBJ1-1, is EAGVAQSPRYKIIEKRQSVAFWCNPISGHATLYWYQQILGQGPKLLIQFQNNGVVDDSQLPKDRFSAERLKGVDSTLKIQPAKLEDSAVYLCASSLDQGQGGEAFFGQGTRLTVV.